This T cell receptor (beta chain) was documented in a study of Graves' ophthalmopathy and Graves' hyperthyroidism. RNA served as the template for amplifying TCR beta CDR3 regions. HTBI-primed first-round RT-PCR preceded second-round multiplex PCR. From the multiplex PCR reads, TCRdb called clonotypes with MiXCR, one entry per CDR3 protein. The sample yields fewer than 600,000 distinct CDR3 sequences, under 15% seen once. Germline assignment: CDR1 MDHEN and CDR2 SYDVKM. The V gene lost 8 bases and the J gene lost 3 bases, with 17 bases spanning the gap. This CDR3 has 14 residues. The evidence that diagnosis relied on was clinical symptoms, serum thyroxine, TRAb, thyroid ultrasound and orbital computed tomography. PBMCs came from approximately 9.6 ml of fresh peripheral blood. This clonotype has a handful of counts. The antigen is not known. Study-level results: Predictions made by the model for ophthalmopathy progression reached over 55% sensitivity and roughly 79% specificity.

This sequence originates from a woman under 40 with Graves' ophthalmopathy. Sequenced sample: blood. This chain joins TRBV28 and TRBJ2-7; weak D call: TRBD2 (5 bases). CDR3 coding DNA: TGTGCCAGCGGCCTCAGTGCTCGGGGCTACGAGCAGTACTTC. This sequence encodes CASGLSARGYEQYF.